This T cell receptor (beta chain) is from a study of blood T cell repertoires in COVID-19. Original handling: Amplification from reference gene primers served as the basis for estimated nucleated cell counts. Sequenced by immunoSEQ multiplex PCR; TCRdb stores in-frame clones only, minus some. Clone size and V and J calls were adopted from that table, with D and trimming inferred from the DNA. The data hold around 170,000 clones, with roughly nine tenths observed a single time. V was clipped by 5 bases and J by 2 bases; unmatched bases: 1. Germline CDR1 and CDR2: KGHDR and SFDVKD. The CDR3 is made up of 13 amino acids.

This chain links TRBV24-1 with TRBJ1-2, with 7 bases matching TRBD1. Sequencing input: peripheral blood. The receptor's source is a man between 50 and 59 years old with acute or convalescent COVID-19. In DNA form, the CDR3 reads TGTGCCACCAGTGGACAGGGAAACTATGGCTACACCTTC. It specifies CATSGQGNYGYTF.